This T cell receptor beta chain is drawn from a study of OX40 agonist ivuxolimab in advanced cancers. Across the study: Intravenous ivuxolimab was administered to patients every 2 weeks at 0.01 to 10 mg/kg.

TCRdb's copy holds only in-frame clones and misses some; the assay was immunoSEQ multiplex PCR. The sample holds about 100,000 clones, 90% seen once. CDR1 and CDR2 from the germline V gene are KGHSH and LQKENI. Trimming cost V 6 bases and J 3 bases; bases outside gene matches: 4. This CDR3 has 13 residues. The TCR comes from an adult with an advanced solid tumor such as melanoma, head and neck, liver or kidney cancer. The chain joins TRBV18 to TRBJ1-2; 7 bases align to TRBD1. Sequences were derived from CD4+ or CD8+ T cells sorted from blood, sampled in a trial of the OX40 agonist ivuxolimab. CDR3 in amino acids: CASSSGTDYGYTF. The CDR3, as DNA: TGTGCCAGCTCCTCCGGGACAGACTATGGCTACACCTTC.